This TCR beta chain originates from a study of CD8 T cells in Susac syndrome. An amount of RNA that ranged from roughly 0.5 to 1 ug was reverse transcribed with random hexamers. immunoSEQ multiplex PCR amplified TCR beta CDR3 across 54 Vbeta, 13 Jbeta. A single record per CDR3 protein comes from TCRdb applying MiXCR to the immunoSEQ multiplex PCR reads. Among around 150,000 distinct CDR3 sequences listed, around 93% were seen once. The ends were cut back, 8 bases at V and 7 bases at J, with 14 bases in the middle. The CDR3 has 13 residues. CDR1 and CDR2 from the germline V gene are SNHLY and FYNNEI. From blood CD8+ and CD4+ T cells, TCR beta sequences were generated. The authors negatively isolated CD8+ and CD4+ T cells and FACS-enriched TEMRA cells.

The clonotype originates from a human donor in good health. The sample taken for sequencing was CD4+ T cells from PBMCs. The rearrangement links TRBV2 to TRBJ2-2, with D possibly being TRBD1 or TRBD2 (5 bases each). The DNA of the CDR3 is TGTGCCAGCCGAGGGCAGGGATTCGGGGAGCTGTTTTTT. Translated: CASRGQGFGELFF. Combining the CDR3 with reference TRBV2 and TRBJ2-2 gives the whole variable domain EPEVTQTPSHQVTQMGQEVILRCVPISNHLYFYWYRQILGQKVEFLVSFYNNEISEKSEIFDDQFSVERPDGSNFTLKIRSTKLEDSAMYFCASRGQGFGELFFGEGSRLTVL.